This T cell receptor beta chain appears in the sequencing data of a study of Graves' ophthalmopathy and Graves' hyperthyroidism. Calling hyperthyroidism stable required that no ophthalmopathy show up within 18 months of follow-up. V shed 4 bases and J 1 base; nucleotides not matched to a gene: 11. The CDR3 has 17 residues. From germline, CDR1 is MDHEN and CDR2 SYDVKM. At least ten counts were recorded for this clonotype. Investigators amplified TCR beta CDR3 regions from RNA transcripts. Investigators did first-round RT-PCR with HTBI primers, then second-round multiplex PCR. In TCRdb, the multiplex PCR reads were re-called with MiXCR into one record per CDR3 protein. The repertoire consists of a few hundred thousand distinct CDR3 sequences, with about a sixth occurring once and the leading ten covering 2.4%.

The chain carries TRBV28 and TRBJ1-1; TRBD1 agrees at 8 bases. The sequenced sample consisted of peripheral blood. This receptor was obtained from an adult woman with stable Graves' hyperthyroidism. The CDR3 region is CASSSTGAVVGNTEAFF. The CDR3 DNA follows: TGTGCCAGCAGTTCGACAGGGGCGGTAGTTGGGAACACTGAAGCTTTCTTT. Looking up the rest from reference TRBV28 and TRBJ1-1 gives the full variable domain: DVKVTQSSRYLVKRTGEKVFLECVQDMDHENMFWYRQDPGLGLRLIYFSYDVKMKEKGDIPEGYSVSREKKERFSLILESASTNQTSMYLCASSSTGAVVGNTEAFFGQGTRLTVV.